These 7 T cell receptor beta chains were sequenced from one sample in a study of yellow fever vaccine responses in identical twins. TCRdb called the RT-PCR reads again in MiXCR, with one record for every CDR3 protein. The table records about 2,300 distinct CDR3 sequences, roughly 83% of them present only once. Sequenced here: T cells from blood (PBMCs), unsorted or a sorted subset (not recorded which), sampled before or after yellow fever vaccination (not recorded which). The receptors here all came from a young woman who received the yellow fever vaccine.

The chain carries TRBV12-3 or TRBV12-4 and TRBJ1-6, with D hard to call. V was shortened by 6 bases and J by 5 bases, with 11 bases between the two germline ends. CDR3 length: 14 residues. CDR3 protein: CASRPRDNNSPLHF. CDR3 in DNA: TGTGCCAGCAGACCCCGCGACAATAATTCACCCCTCCACTTT.

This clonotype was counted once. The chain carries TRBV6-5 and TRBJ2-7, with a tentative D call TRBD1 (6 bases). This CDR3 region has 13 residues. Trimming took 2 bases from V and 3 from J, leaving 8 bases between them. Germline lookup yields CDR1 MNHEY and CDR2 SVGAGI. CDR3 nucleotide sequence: TGTGCCAGCAGTTACGGACAGCTCTACGAGCAGTACTTC. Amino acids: CASSYGQLYEQYF.

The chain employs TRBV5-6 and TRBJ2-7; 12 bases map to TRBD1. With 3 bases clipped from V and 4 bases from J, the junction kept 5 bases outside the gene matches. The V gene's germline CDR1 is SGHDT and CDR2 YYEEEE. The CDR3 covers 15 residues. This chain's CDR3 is CASSWDRGLGYEQYF. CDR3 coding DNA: TGTGCCAGCAGCTGGGACAGGGGGCTGGGGTACGAGCAGTACTTC.

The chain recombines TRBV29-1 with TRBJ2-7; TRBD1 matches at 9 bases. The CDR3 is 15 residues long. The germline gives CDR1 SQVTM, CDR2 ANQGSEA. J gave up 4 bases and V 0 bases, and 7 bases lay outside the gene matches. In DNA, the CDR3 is TGCAGCGTTGAAGACGGGGACAGGGTTAATTACGAGCAGTACTTC. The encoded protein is CSVEDGDRVNYEQYF.

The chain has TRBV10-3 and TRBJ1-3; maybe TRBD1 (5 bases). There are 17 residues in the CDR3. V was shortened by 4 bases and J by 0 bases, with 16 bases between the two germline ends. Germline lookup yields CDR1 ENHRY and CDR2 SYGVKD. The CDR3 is CAISGLGPLSSGNTIYF. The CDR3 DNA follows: TGTGCCATCAGTGGGTTGGGACCGCTTTCCTCTGGAAACACCATATATTTT.

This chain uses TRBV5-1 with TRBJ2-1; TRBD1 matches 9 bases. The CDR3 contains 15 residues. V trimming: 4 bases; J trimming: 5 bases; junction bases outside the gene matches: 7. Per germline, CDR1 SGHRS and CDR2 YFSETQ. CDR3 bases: TGCGCCAGCAGCCAAAGGGACAGGGCGAACAATGAGCAGTTCTTC. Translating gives CASSQRDRANNEQFF.

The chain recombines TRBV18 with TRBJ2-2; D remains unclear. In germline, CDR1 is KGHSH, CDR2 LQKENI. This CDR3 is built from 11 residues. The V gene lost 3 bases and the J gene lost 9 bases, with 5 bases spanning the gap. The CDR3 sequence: CASSPHRELFF. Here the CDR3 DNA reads TGTGCCAGCTCACCGCACCGGGAGCTGTTTTTT.